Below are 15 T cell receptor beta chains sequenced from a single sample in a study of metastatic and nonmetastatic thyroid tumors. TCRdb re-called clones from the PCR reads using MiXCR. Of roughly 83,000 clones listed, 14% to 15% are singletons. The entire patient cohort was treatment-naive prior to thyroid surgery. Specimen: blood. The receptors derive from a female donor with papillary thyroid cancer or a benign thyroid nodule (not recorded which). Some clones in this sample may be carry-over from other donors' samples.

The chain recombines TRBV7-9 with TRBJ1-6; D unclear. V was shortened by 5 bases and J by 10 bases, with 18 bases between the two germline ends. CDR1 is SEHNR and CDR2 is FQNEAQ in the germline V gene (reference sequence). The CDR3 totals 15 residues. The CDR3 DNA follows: TGTGCCAGCAGCCACCCTCGCGTGGTATCCTCACCCCTCCACTTT. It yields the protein CASSHPRVVSSPLHF.

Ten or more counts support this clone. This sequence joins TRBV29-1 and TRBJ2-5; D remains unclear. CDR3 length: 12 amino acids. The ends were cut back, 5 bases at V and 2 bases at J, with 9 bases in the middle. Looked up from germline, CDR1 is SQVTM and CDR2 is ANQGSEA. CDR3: CSVMRRQETQYF. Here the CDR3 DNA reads TGCAGCGTTATGAGAAGGCAAGAGACCCAGTACTTC.

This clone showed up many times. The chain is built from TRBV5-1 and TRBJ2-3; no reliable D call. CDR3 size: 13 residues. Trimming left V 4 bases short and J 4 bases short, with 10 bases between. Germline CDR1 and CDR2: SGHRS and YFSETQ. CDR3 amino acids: CASSPNVPDTQYF. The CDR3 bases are TGCGCCAGCAGCCCAAATGTCCCAGATACGCAGTATTTT.

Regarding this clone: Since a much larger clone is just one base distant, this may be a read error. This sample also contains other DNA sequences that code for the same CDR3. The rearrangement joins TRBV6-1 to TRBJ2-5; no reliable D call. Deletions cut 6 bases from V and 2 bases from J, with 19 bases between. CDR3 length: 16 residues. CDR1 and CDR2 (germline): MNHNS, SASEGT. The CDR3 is CASRHGSAALQETQYF. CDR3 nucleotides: TGTGCCAGCAGGCACGGTTCCGCGGCCCTACAAGAGACCCAGTACTTC.

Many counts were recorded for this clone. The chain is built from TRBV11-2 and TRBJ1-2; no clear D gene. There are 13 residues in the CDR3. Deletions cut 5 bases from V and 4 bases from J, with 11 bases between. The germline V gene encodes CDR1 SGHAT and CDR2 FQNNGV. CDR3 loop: CASSAGDFYGYTF. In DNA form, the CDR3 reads TGTGCCAGCAGCGCCGGGGATTTCTATGGCTACACCTTC.

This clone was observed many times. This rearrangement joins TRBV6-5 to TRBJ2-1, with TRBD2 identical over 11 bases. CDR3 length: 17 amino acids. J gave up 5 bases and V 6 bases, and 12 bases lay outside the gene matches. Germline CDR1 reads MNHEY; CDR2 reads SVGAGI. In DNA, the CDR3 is TGTGCCAGCAGCCAGACTAGCGGGGCCGCAAGAAACAATGAGCAGTTCTTC. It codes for CASSQTSGAARNNEQFF.

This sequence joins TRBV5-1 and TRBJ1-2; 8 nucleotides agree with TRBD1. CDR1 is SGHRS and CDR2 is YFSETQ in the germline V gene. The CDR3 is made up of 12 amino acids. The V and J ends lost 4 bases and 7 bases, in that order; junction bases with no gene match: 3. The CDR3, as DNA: TGCGCCAGCAGCGATGGGACAGGTGGCTACACCTTC. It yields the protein CASSDGTGGYTF.

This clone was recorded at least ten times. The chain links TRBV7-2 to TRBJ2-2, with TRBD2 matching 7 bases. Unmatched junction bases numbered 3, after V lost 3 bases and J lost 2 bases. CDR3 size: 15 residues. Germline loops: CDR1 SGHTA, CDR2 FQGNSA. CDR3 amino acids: CASSFSGLNTGELFF. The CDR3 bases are TGTGCCAGCAGCTTTAGCGGGCTCAACACCGGGGAGCTGTTTTTT.

CDR3 sequence (DNA): TGTGCCTGGAGTGTACAAGGGGGCTCACAGGGAAACGCTGAAGCTTTCTTT. It is translated as CAWSVQGGSQGNAEAFF. V usage is TRBV30 and J usage is TRBJ1-1, with 7 bases matching TRBD1. CDR1 is GTSNPN, CDR2 SVGIG, per germline (reference sequence). With V trimmed by 0 bases and J by 6 bases, 16 bases remained unmatched. This CDR3 is built from 17 residues.

CDR3 in DNA: TGTGCCAGCAGCCCCGCATGGGGGGTGGGTGGTGAAGCTTTCTTT. Amino acids: CASSPAWGVGGEAFF. The chain recombines TRBV7-9 with TRBJ1-1, with TRBD1 as a possible D gene (5 bases). CDR1 is SEHNR, CDR2 FQNEAQ, per germline (reference sequence). The CDR3 loop spans 15 amino acids. V lost 5 bases to trimming and J lost 7 bases, with 20 bases between them.

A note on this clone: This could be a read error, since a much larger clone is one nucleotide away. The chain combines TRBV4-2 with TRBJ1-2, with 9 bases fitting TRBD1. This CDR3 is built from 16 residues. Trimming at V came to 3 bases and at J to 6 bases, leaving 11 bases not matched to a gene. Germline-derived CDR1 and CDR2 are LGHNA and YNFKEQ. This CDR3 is CASSHRDGTGSNGYTF. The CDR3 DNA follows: TGTGCCAGCAGCCACCGGGACGGGACAGGGTCTAATGGCTACACCTTC.

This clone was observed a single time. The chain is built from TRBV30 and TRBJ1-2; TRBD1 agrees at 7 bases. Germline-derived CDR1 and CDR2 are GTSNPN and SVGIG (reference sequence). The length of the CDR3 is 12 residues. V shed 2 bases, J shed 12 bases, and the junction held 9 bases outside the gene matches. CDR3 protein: CAWSRTGVSNTF. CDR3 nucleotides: TGTGCCTGGAGTCGAACAGGGGTGAGTAACACCTTC. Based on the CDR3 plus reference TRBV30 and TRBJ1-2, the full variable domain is SQTIHQWPATLVQPVGSPLSLECTVEGTSNPNLYWYRQAAGRGLQLLFYSVGIGQISSEVPQNLSASRPQDRQFILSSKKLLLSDSGFYLCAWSRTGVSNTFGSGTRLTVV.

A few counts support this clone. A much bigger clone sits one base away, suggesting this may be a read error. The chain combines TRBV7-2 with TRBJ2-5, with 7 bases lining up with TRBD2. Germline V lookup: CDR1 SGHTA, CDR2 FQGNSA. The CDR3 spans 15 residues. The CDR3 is CASSWGGGLIENQYF. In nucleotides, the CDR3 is TGTGCCAGCAGCTGGGGGGGAGGACTAATAGAGAACCAGTACTTC.

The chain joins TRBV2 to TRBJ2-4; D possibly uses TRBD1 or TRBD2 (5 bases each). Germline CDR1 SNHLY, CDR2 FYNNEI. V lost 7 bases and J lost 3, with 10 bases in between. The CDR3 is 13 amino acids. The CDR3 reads CASTGQDKNIQYF. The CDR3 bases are TGTGCCAGCACGGGGCAGGACAAAAACATTCAGTACTTC.

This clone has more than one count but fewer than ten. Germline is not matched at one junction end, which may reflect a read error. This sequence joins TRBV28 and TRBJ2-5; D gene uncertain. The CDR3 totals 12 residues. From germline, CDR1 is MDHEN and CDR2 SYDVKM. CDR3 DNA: TGTGCAAGCAGTTCCCACGCAACGTCCTTTAACTTC. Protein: CASSSHATSFNF.